Presented here are 24 T cell receptor beta chains from one specimen sequenced in a study of post-analysis software for immune sequencing data. Every TCR beta cDNA library bore unique molecular identifiers. TCRdb re-analysed the PCR reads in MiXCR, keeping a single row per CDR3 protein. Altogether more than 500,000 distinct CDR3 sequences are present, around 36% being singletons, with the ten largest covering 5% to 6%. Notes on the study in general: Five TRBV segments were significantly more frequent in patients than in controls. TRBV5-6, TRBV5-1 and TRBV20-1 were among these segments.

Which antigens these TCRs recognize remains unknown. Sequencing used blood. The receptors come from a girl aged 2 to 17 with multiple sclerosis.

The chain employs TRBV5-1 and TRBJ2-3; 9 nucleotides agree with TRBD1. Looked up from germline, CDR1 is SGHRS and CDR2 is YFSETQ. This CDR3 has 15 amino acids. The V gene end was trimmed by 0 bases and the J gene end by 6 bases; junction bases not matched to a gene: 5. The CDR3 DNA is TGCGCCAGCAGCTTGGCGGGACAGGGTGTGGATACGCAGTATTTT. It encodes CASSLAGQGVDTQYF.

There are a few counts of this clonotype. The chain is built from TRBV7-2 and TRBJ2-3, with TRBD2 identical over 7 bases. The CDR3 extends over 15 amino acids. From germline, CDR1 is SGHTA and CDR2 FQGNSA. J lost 4 bases, V lost 4 bases, and 8 bases had no gene match. The CDR3: CASSSAGRLADTQYF. For the CDR3, the DNA is TGTGCCAGCAGCTCAGCGGGGAGGTTGGCAGATACGCAGTATTTT.

The V call is TRBV20-1, the J call TRBJ2-1; D gene unclear. Germline CDR1 DFQATT, CDR2 SNEGSKA (reference sequence). The CDR3 length is 17 residues. Trimming removed 0 bases from V and 0 bases from J, with 15 bases in between. The CDR3 coding sequence is TGCAGTGCTAGAGACGGCGTTGTCGGAACCTCCTACAATGAGCAGTTCTTC. This translates into CSARDGVVGTSYNEQFF.

The chain recombines TRBV29-1 with TRBJ1-2; D is ambiguous. Germline V lookup: CDR1 SQVTM, CDR2 ANQGSEA. CDR3 length: 12 amino acids. Between the trimmed V and J ends, which lost 5 bases and 3 bases, there was a span of 10 bases. For the CDR3, the DNA is TGCAGCGTTCAAAGCGATTACTATGGCTACACCTTC. It yields the protein CSVQSDYYGYTF.

This clonotype was detected many times. This chain connects TRBV5-1 to TRBJ2-5; possibly TRBD1 for D (5 bases). V lost 4 bases and J 11 bases, leaving 21 bases between the germline ends. The germline gives CDR1 SGHRS, CDR2 YFSETQ. The length of the CDR3 is 14 residues. CDR3 nucleotides: TGCGCCAGCAGCGGGGCAGGGTACGATGGAGAGCAGTACTTC. Encoded protein: CASSGAGYDGEQYF. The full variable domain, in which reference TRBV5-1 and TRBJ2-5 provide the parts outside the CDR3, is KAGVTQTPRYLIKTRGQQVTLSCSPISGHRSVSWYQQTPGQGLQFLFEYFSETQRNKGNFPGRFSGRQFSNSRSEMNVSTLELGDSALYLCASSGAGYDGEQYFGPGTRLLVL.

The chain combines TRBV7-6 with TRBJ2-3; 7 bases align to TRBD2. The CDR3 covers 16 residues. J lost 2 bases, V lost 5 bases, and 10 bases had no gene match. Germline V gene data show CDR1 as SGHVS and CDR2 as FNYEAQ. For the CDR3, the DNA is TGTGCCAGCAGCCCAAGCCCAGCGGGACCCACAGATACGCAGTATTTT. Protein product: CASSPSPAGPTDTQYF.

This clonotype was counted only a few times. The rearrangement joins TRBV6-5 to TRBJ1-1; no reliable D call. The CDR3 sequence is 12 residues long. Germline V gene lookup returns CDR1 MNHEY and CDR2 SVGAGI. Trimming removed 8 bases from V and 6 bases from J, with 13 bases in between. In nucleotides, the CDR3 is TGTGCCAGCGTGAATCCCGGGTCTGAAGCTTTCTTT. Its translation is CASVNPGSEAFF.

The table lists this clonotype with a few counts. V usage is TRBV12-5 and J usage is TRBJ2-3; 12 nucleotides align to TRBD2. CDR1 is LGHNT, CDR2 FRNRAP, per germline. The CDR3 extends over 15 amino acids. J gave up 5 bases and V 6 bases, and 6 bases lay outside the gene matches. The CDR3 bases are TGTGCTAGTGGCCGGACTAGCGGGGCCCTAGATACGCAGTATTTT. This translates into CASGRTSGALDTQYF. Looking up the rest from reference TRBV12-5 and TRBJ2-3 gives the full variable domain: DARVTQTPRHKVTEMGQEVTMRCQPILGHNTVFWYRQTMMQGLELLAYFRNRAPLDDSGMPKDRFSAEMPDATLATLKIQPSEPRDSAVYFCASGRTSGALDTQYFGPGTRLTVL.

This clonotype came up a few times. The rearrangement uses TRBV4-1 and TRBJ2-7, with TRBD2 as a possible D gene (7 bases). Trimming removed 1 base from V and 6 bases from J, with 16 bases in between. The germline V gene has CDR1 MGHRA and CDR2 YSYEKL. The CDR3 consists of 15 residues. In DNA form, the CDR3 reads TGCGCCAGCAGCCAAGCTCCGGGGGGCGAGAGCGAGCAGTACTTC. It codes for CASSQAPGGESEQYF.

This chain joins TRBV20-1 and TRBJ1-5, with 8 nucleotides matching TRBD1. J lost 6 bases, V lost 0 bases, and 7 bases had no gene match. The CDR3 has 15 amino acids. Germline CDR1 and CDR2: DFQATT and SNEGSKA (reference sequence). CDR3 in amino acids: CSARDGTGGVQPQHF. The CDR3 nucleotides read TGCAGTGCTAGAGATGGGACAGGTGGCGTTCAGCCCCAGCATTTT.

CDR3 amino acids: CASSLFSPGPDTQYF. The CDR3 nucleotides read TGTGCCAGCAGCTTGTTTTCCCCGGGACCAGATACGCAGTATTTT. J is TRBJ2-3 and V is TRBV7-6; possibly TRBD1 or TRBD2 for D (5 bases each). Germline CDR1 reads SGHVS; CDR2 reads FNYEAQ. CDR3 length: 15 residues. The germline V and J ends were trimmed by 3 bases and 4 bases, with 14 bases remaining between them.

The chain uses TRBV4-1 and TRBJ1-6, with 10 bases fitting TRBD1. V trimming: 4 bases; J trimming: 8 bases; junction bases outside the gene matches: 11. Germline assignment: CDR1 MGHRA and CDR2 YSYEKL. There are 17 residues in the CDR3. CDR3 loop: CASSPSGTGEADSPLHF. In DNA, the CDR3 is TGCGCCAGCAGCCCCTCCGGGACAGGGGAAGCGGATTCACCCCTCCACTTT.

The V gene is TRBV20-1, the J gene TRBJ2-7; TRBD2 matches at 12 bases. The DNA end favors TRBJ2-5, so the J call may be wrong. The CDR3 extends over 15 amino acids. Germline values: CDR1 DFQATT, CDR2 SNEGSKA (reference sequence). CDR3 sequence: CSARVASGGAETQYF. CDR3 sequence (DNA): TGCAGTGCTAGAGTGGCTAGCGGGGGGGCGGAGACCCAGTACTTC.

This clonotype was counted a few times. The chain is built from TRBV7-3 and TRBJ2-1; the match to TRBD2 covers 11 bases. Germline CDR1 is SGHTA and CDR2 is FQGTGA. V lost 2 bases to trimming and J lost 8 bases; unmatched junction nucleotides: 5. The CDR3 extends over 15 amino acids. The CDR3 DNA reads as TGTGCCAGCAGCTTAGTGTCTAGCGGGGGGCATGAGCAGTTCTTC. Protein: CASSLVSSGGHEQFF.

The V gene is TRBV20-1, the J gene TRBJ2-6; either TRBD1 or TRBD2 may fit D (5 bases each). The CDR3 runs 14 residues. CDR1 is DFQATT and CDR2 is SNEGSKA in the germline V gene (reference sequence). V lost 6 bases to trimming and J lost 0 bases, with 9 bases between them. CDR3 region: CSASGSSGANVLTF. The CDR3 nucleotides are TGCAGTGCCTCAGGGAGCTCTGGGGCCAACGTCCTGACTTTC.

In this sample, this clonotype turned up a few times. The chain employs TRBV7-2 and TRBJ2-7; 11 bases map to TRBD2. CDR3 length: 16 amino acids. Germline loops: CDR1 SGHTA, CDR2 FQGNSA. V trimming: 4 bases; J trimming: 5 bases; junction bases outside the gene matches: 10. In nucleotides, the CDR3 is TGTGCCAGCAGCTCCACTCCGACTAGCGGGGCCAACGAGCAGTACTTC. Translation gives CASSSTPTSGANEQYF.

The chain joins TRBV25-1 to TRBJ1-5; D is unresolved. Germline CDR1 MGHDK, CDR2 SYGVNS. The CDR3 has 15 residues. The ends were cut back, 3 bases at V and 2 bases at J, with 11 bases in the middle. CDR3 nucleotide sequence: TGTGCCAGCAGTGAGGGAAACACAGGCAATCAGCCCCAGCATTTT. Translated, it gives CASSEGNTGNQPQHF.

The chain carries TRBV10-3 and TRBJ1-5, with D perhaps matching TRBD1 (5 bases). The CDR3 has 15 amino acids. The V and J ends lost 3 bases and 0 bases respectively, with 9 bases between them. Germline V lookup: CDR1 ENHRY, CDR2 SYGVKD. The CDR3, as DNA: TGTGCCATCAGTGATGGGGGAAATAGCAATCAGCCCCAGCATTTT. Translating gives CAISDGGNSNQPQHF.

The chain has TRBV7-2 and TRBJ1-2, with 7 nucleotides matching TRBD1. The CDR3 has 13 residues. Trimming took 1 base from V and 7 from J; bases not matched to a gene: 3. Germline assignment: CDR1 SGHTA and CDR2 FQGNSA. The CDR3 sequence: CASSLEGAGGYTF. The CDR3 nucleotides read TGTGCCAGCAGCTTAGAGGGGGCTGGTGGCTACACCTTC.

There are a few counts of this clonotype. The chain recombines TRBV12-3 or TRBV12-4 with TRBJ2-7; 7 bases agree with TRBD1. Unmatched junction bases numbered 2, after V lost 6 bases and J lost 3 bases. The CDR3 is made up of 12 amino acids. The CDR3 DNA sequence: TGTGCCAGCAGCTGGACAGGCTACGAGCAGTACTTC. It translates to CASSWTGYEQYF.

The chain couples TRBV5-1 to TRBJ1-1; no reliable D call. Per germline, CDR1 SGHRS and CDR2 YFSETQ. The CDR3 covers 14 residues. Between the trimmed V and J ends, which lost 4 bases and 0 bases, there was a span of 10 bases. The CDR3 is CASSRPTLNTEAFF. The CDR3 DNA reads as TGCGCCAGCAGCCGACCTACGTTGAACACTGAAGCTTTCTTT.

As DNA, the CDR3 is TGCGCCAGCAGCTTGGCCAATTCGTTCGGGGAGACCCAGTACTTC. It yields the protein CASSLANSFGETQYF. The chain uses TRBV5-1 and TRBJ2-4; D ambiguous. The J call may not be correct, given that the DNA end is closer to TRBJ2-5. This CDR3 comprises 15 residues. Germline V gene data show CDR1 as SGHRS and CDR2 as YFSETQ.

This clonotype was found a few times. The chain couples TRBV12-3 or TRBV12-4 to TRBJ2-5, with D possibly TRBD2 on 6 matching bases. This CDR3 region has 17 residues. V lost 6 bases and J lost 5, with 25 bases in between. The CDR3 here is CASSLGGIDPPMETQYF. CDR3 DNA: TGTGCCAGCAGCCTTGGAGGGATTGACCCCCCGATGGAGACCCAGTACTTC.

This clonotype turned up a few times. A much larger clone lies one base from this, so it may be a read error. The rearrangement joins TRBV28 to TRBJ2-7, with 8 bases that match TRBD1. Losses at the gene ends were 2 bases for V and 0 bases for J; bases not matched to a gene: 6. The CDR3 is 16 amino acids. Germline CDR1 is MDHEN and CDR2 is SYDVKM. CDR3 loop: CASSLMLGQGSYEQYF. The CDR3 DNA reads as TGTGCCAGCAGTTTAATGTTAGGACAGGGCTCCTACGAGCAGTACTTC.